One sample yielded the 32 T cell receptor beta chains listed below, sequenced in a study of beta chain features in type 1 diabetes. General study points: Shorter TCRB CDR3s, moderately but significantly so, marked every one of the four CD4+ subsets in Type 1 diabetes patients.

Antigen specificity for these receptors is unknown. Sequenced material consisted of expressed TCRB transcripts (all of the isolated RNA was reverse transcribed). Libraries were prepared by immunoSEQ multiplex PCR; TCRdb keeps only in-frame clonotypes and omits some of them. The table includes roughly 340,000 clones, roughly an eighth detected once. Material for sequencing was naive CD4+ T cells from blood. The receptors shown here come from a woman aged 18-29 years with type 1 diabetes.

In this sample, this clone turned up a few times. The identical CDR3 is also encoded by other nucleotide sequences in the sample. The chain carries TRBV30 and TRBJ1-5; 7 nucleotides agree with TRBD1. With 0 bases clipped from V and 4 bases from J, the junction kept 3 bases outside the gene matches. Germline loops: CDR1 GTSNPN, CDR2 SVGIG (reference sequence). The CDR3 is made up of 14 amino acids. The CDR3 nucleotides are TGTGCCTGGAGTGTAGGGACAGTGAATCAGCCCCAGCATTTT. It translates to CAWSVGTVNQPQHF.

The chain uses TRBV5-1 and TRBJ2-1; TRBD2 might be the D (6 bases). This CDR3 spans 14 amino acids. The V end was cut by 10 bases, the J end by 0 bases, with 14 bases between. Per the germline V gene, CDR1 is SGHRS and CDR2 is YFSETQ. CDR3 bases: TGCGCCTGCGGAGGAGGGCCCTCCTACAATGAGCAGTTCTTC. Translated, it gives CACGGGPSYNEQFF.

The CDR3 protein is CASHGDRGTGELFF. The CDR3 DNA sequence: TGTGCCAGCCACGGGGACAGGGGAACCGGGGAGCTGTTTTTT. The chain is built from TRBV28 and TRBJ2-2; 10 bases fit TRBD1. CDR1 is MDHEN, CDR2 SYDVKM, per germline. The CDR3 totals 14 residues. V lost 8 bases and J lost 5; bases outside the gene matches: 5.

V usage is TRBV11-1 and J usage is TRBJ2-7, with TRBD2 matching over 9 bases. The V gene's germline CDR1 is SGHAT and CDR2 FQDESV (reference sequence). Trimming at V came to 5 bases and at J to 1 base, leaving 9 bases not matched to a gene. The CDR3 spans 16 residues. The CDR3 protein is CASSALTGLASYEQYF. CDR3 DNA: TGTGCCAGCAGCGCCCTGACCGGACTAGCGTCCTACGAGCAGTACTTC.

This chain joins TRBV6-6 and TRBJ1-5; 8 bases match TRBD1. Per the germline V gene, CDR1 is MNHNY and CDR2 is SVGAGI (reference sequence). The trim removed 6 bases at V and 7 bases at J, leaving 8 bases unmatched. This CDR3 region has 14 residues. This chain's CDR3 is CASSDDRGGQPQHF. In DNA form, the CDR3 reads TGTGCCAGCAGCGACGACAGGGGTGGCCAGCCCCAGCATTTT.

On this clone itself: The same CDR3 also results from other DNA sequences found in this sample. The genes are TRBV6-5 and TRBJ2-3; no clear D gene. The CDR3 has 15 residues. In germline, CDR1 is MNHEY, CDR2 SVGAGI. Trimming cost V 3 bases and J 0 bases, with 10 bases left between them. The CDR3 spells CASSYGGSSTDTQYF. The CDR3 DNA follows: TGTGCCAGCAGTTATGGTGGCAGTAGCACAGATACGCAGTATTTT.

Points on this clone: This sample includes further DNA sequences coding for the same CDR3. V is TRBV11-3 and J is TRBJ2-1, with TRBD1 identical over 9 bases. V lost 1 base and J lost 2; bases outside the gene matches: 3. The CDR3 covers 16 residues. Germline V CDR1 and CDR2: SGHNT, YENEEA. The CDR3 DNA sequence: TGTGCCAGCAGCTTAGCCGGGACAGGGCCCTACAATGAGCAGTTCTTC. Its protein is CASSLAGTGPYNEQFF. Together with reference TRBV11-3 and TRBJ2-1, the CDR3 gives the full variable domain: EAGVVQSPRYKIIEKKQPVAFWCNPISGHNTLYWYLQNLGQGPELLIRYENEEAVDDSQLPKDRFSAERLKGVDSTLKIQPAELGDSAVYLCASSLAGTGPYNEQFFGPGTRLTVL.

This clone was counted a few times. This CDR3 is also generated by other DNA sequences in the sample. This rearrangement joins TRBV29-1 to TRBJ1-2; TRBD1 aligns across 7 bases. CDR3 length: 12 residues. Germline loops: CDR1 SQVTM, CDR2 ANQGSEA. V shed 6 bases, J shed 2 bases, and the junction held 3 bases outside the gene matches. Here the CDR3 reads CSVGGQNYGYTF. The DNA for the CDR3 is TGCAGCGTGGGGGGACAGAACTATGGCTACACCTTC.

This clone has a handful of counts. The chain carries TRBV28 and TRBJ2-4; D may be TRBD2 (5 bases). Deletions cut 4 bases from V and 0 bases from J, with 7 bases between. This CDR3 contains 14 residues. CDR1 is MDHEN, CDR2 SYDVKM, per germline. The CDR3 DNA is TGTGCCAGCAGTTCTGCGGGAGCCAAAAACATTCAGTACTTC. It is translated as CASSSAGAKNIQYF.

This clone was seen more than once but under ten times. This chain connects TRBV12-5 to TRBJ2-2; D gene uncertain. Germline V gives CDR1 LGHNT, CDR2 FRNRAP. This CDR3 is built from 14 residues. V shed 0 bases and J shed 5 bases, with 7 bases lying between them. This CDR3 reads CASGLVGATGELFF. CDR3 in DNA: TGTGCTAGTGGTTTGGTGGGCGCGACCGGGGAGCTGTTTTTT.

The chain uses TRBV11-2 and TRBJ2-7; D perhaps matches TRBD2 (5 bases). The V end lost 4 bases, the J end lost 5 bases, and 21 bases lay between the germline ends. CDR3 size: 16 residues. Germline CDR1 is SGHAT and CDR2 is FQNNGV. CDR3 sequence reads: CASSSVSGRGRHEQYF. In DNA, the CDR3 is TGTGCCAGCAGCTCTGTTAGTGGCCGCGGGCGCCACGAGCAGTACTTC.

This clone came up a few times. The chain uses TRBV7-9 and TRBJ2-3, with 8 nucleotides matching TRBD2. J was trimmed by 4 bases and V by 11 bases; bases with no gene match: 11. Germline assignment: CDR1 SEHNR and CDR2 FQNEAQ (reference sequence). CDR3 size: 14 residues. The CDR3 DNA sequence: TGTGCCGCACTAGCGACGGGAGGGGCAGATACGCAGTATTTT. Amino acids: CAALATGGADTQYF.

This clone was detected only a few times. This chain uses TRBV7-9 with TRBJ2-6; TRBD1 aligns across 9 bases. The V segment lost 5 bases and the J segment 0 bases; nucleotides outside the gene matches: 11. This CDR3 contains 19 residues. The germline CDR1 and CDR2 sequences are SEHNR and FQNEAQ (reference sequence). This chain's CDR3 is CASSHVGTGRPSGANVLTF. CDR3 DNA: TGTGCCAGCAGCCACGTAGGGACAGGGCGCCCCTCTGGGGCCAACGTCCTGACTTTC.

The chain joins TRBV28 to TRBJ2-2; the match to TRBD2 covers 8 bases. V shed 2 bases and J 7 bases; nucleotides not matched to a gene: 9. The germline V gene encodes CDR1 MDHEN and CDR2 SYDVKM. This CDR3 has 16 residues. CDR3 coding DNA: TGTGCCAGCAGTTTACGGGTAGCGGGGAACGGCGGGGAGCTGTTTTTT. This codes for CASSLRVAGNGGELFF.

The V gene is TRBV6-4, the J gene TRBJ2-2, with TRBD1 matching 9 bases. V lost 5 bases, J lost 4 bases, and 2 bases stayed unmatched. The CDR3 is 14 amino acids. CDR1 and CDR2 from the germline V gene are MRHNA and SNTAGT. The CDR3 region has the DNA TGTGCCAGCAGTCGACAGGGGGGCACCGGGGAGCTGTTTTTT. Translation gives CASSRQGGTGELFF.

This clone occurred a few times. The rearrangement joins TRBV5-1 to TRBJ2-7; 7 nucleotides line up with TRBD1. The V gene's germline CDR1 is SGHRS and CDR2 YFSETQ. The CDR3 extends over 14 amino acids. The trim removed 4 bases at V and 0 bases at J, leaving 4 bases unmatched. The CDR3 loop is CASSPTGSSYEQYF. DNA for the CDR3: TGCGCCAGCAGCCCGACAGGGTCCTCCTACGAGCAGTACTTC.

The chain is built from TRBV19 and TRBJ1-2; D unresolved. This CDR3 spans 12 amino acids. V gave up 11 bases and J gave up 2 bases, with 12 bases separating them. CDR1 is LNHDA and CDR2 is SQIVND in the germline V gene (reference sequence). DNA of the CDR3: TGTGCCTCGGACCCGGGAAACTATGGCTACACCTTC. Its translation is CASDPGNYGYTF. Combining the CDR3 with reference TRBV19 and TRBJ1-2 gives the whole variable domain DGGITQSPKYLFRKEGQNVTLSCEQNLNHDAMYWYRQDPGQGLRLIYYSQIVNDFQKGDIAEGYSVSREKKESFPLTVTSAQKNPTAFYLCASDPGNYGYTFGSGTRLTVV.

V is TRBV7-6 and J is TRBJ2-2; the match to TRBD2 covers 12 bases. CDR1 is SGHVS and CDR2 is FNYEAQ in the germline V gene. Trimming at V came to 5 bases and at J to 2 bases, leaving 6 bases not matched to a gene. The CDR3 is 17 amino acids. CDR3 region: CASSRLAGELNTGELFF. The CDR3 DNA reads as TGTGCCAGCAGCCGACTAGCGGGAGAGCTTAACACCGGGGAGCTGTTTTTT.

In its sample, this clone was seen a few times. V gene TRBV7-9 combines with J gene TRBJ1-4; D is unresolved. Looked up from germline, CDR1 is SEHNR and CDR2 is FQNEAQ (reference sequence). The CDR3 totals 14 residues. Trimming shortened V by 3 bases and J by 5 bases, and 10 bases separated the two germline ends. The DNA of the CDR3 is TGTGCCAGCAGCTTGGCGGAAGCCAATGAAAAACTGTTTTTT. Translating it yields CASSLAEANEKLFF.

The V call is TRBV9, the J call TRBJ2-3; possibly TRBD2 for D (5 bases). Germline V gives CDR1 SGDLS, CDR2 YYNGEE. V was cut by 3 bases and J by 0 bases, with 11 bases left in between. The CDR3 runs to 15 residues. Here the CDR3 reads CASSAGLSSTDTQYF. Written as DNA, the CDR3 is TGTGCCAGCAGCGCCGGACTTTCTAGCACAGATACGCAGTATTTT.

This clone was recorded a few times. This sequence joins TRBV19 and TRBJ2-7, with 8 nucleotides matching TRBD1. This CDR3 has 13 residues. Per germline, CDR1 LNHDA and CDR2 SQIVND (reference sequence). Trimming cost V 10 bases and J 3 bases; bases outside gene matches: 8. CDR3 coding DNA: TGTGCCACTAGGCGGACAGGGCACTACGAGCAGTACTTC. Translating gives CATRRTGHYEQYF.

This clone was observed a handful of times. The V call is TRBV7-9, the J call TRBJ1-2; TRBD1 might be the D (5 bases). V was trimmed by 1 base and J by 4 bases, leaving 10 bases between them. There are 14 residues in the CDR3. Per germline, CDR1 SEHNR and CDR2 FQNEAQ (reference sequence). The CDR3 DNA reads as TGTGCCAGCAGCTTAGATCAGGGCGGCTATGGCTACACCTTC. The encoded protein is CASSLDQGGYGYTF.

The chain carries TRBV28 and TRBJ2-3; 9 bases align to TRBD2. Trimming removed 6 bases from V and 2 bases from J; junction bases left unmatched: 3. From germline, CDR1 is MDHEN and CDR2 SYDVKM. There are 14 residues in the CDR3. CDR3 sequence reads: CASRPSGVTDTQYF. In DNA, the CDR3 is TGTGCCAGCAGACCTAGCGGGGTCACAGATACGCAGTATTTT.

This clone was seen only a few times. The J gene is TRBJ1-1, the V gene TRBV4-1; D is perhaps TRBD1 (5 bases). This CDR3 region has 15 residues. V was shortened by 0 bases and J by 3 bases, with 11 bases between the two germline ends. Per the germline V gene, CDR1 is MGHRA and CDR2 is YSYEKL. Here the CDR3 reads CASSQDPGRDTEAFF. The CDR3 DNA reads TGCGCCAGCAGCCAAGATCCAGGGAGGGACACTGAAGCTTTCTTT.

The V and J genes are TRBV29-1 and TRBJ2-7; possible D gene TRBD2, 5 bases. The CDR3 consists of 13 residues. Per germline, CDR1 SQVTM and CDR2 ANQGSEA. The V gene lost 7 bases and the J gene lost 2 bases, with 15 bases spanning the gap. CDR3 DNA: TGCAGCGCCCGGGTTAGCGCCGCCTACGAGCAGTACTTC. Protein: CSARVSAAYEQYF.

This clone has only a few counts. CDR3 bases: TGTGCCAGCAGCGTACAGGGGGAGAACACTGAAGCTTTCTTT. Its translation: CASSVQGENTEAFF. The V gene is TRBV9, the J gene TRBJ1-1, with 7 bases matching TRBD1. Trimming at V came to 1 base and at J to 1 base, leaving 1 base not matched to a gene. CDR1 and CDR2 (germline): SGDLS, YYNGEE. The CDR3 extends over 14 amino acids.

The V call is TRBV9, the J call TRBJ1-5, with 8 nucleotides matching TRBD1. The CDR3 length is 15 residues. Trimming cost V 0 bases and J 6 bases; bases outside gene matches: 5. CDR1 is SGDLS and CDR2 is YYNGEE in the germline V gene. The CDR3 spells CASSVGGQGGQPQHF. The CDR3 nucleotides read TGTGCCAGCAGCGTAGGAGGACAGGGCGGTCAGCCCCAGCATTTT.

This sequence joins TRBV18 and TRBJ1-1; TRBD1 is a possible D gene (6 bases). Looked up from germline, CDR1 is KGHSH and CDR2 is LQKENI. Trimming left V 5 bases short and J 3 bases short, with 10 bases between. The CDR3 extends over 13 amino acids. CDR3 DNA sequence: TGTGCCAGCTCAACTAACAGGGACACTGAAGCTTTCTTT. As protein: CASSTNRDTEAFF.

This clone was picked up a small number of times. The chain links TRBV7-9 to TRBJ2-1; 13 bases are a match to TRBD2. The CDR3 loop spans 15 amino acids. Germline-derived CDR1 and CDR2 are SEHNR and FQNEAQ (reference sequence). J lost 8 bases, V lost 5 bases, and 6 bases had no gene match. This CDR3 reads CASSRTSGSVDEQFF. CDR3 in DNA: TGTGCCAGCAGCCGGACTAGCGGGAGTGTAGATGAGCAGTTCTTC.

The chain recombines TRBV5-4 with TRBJ1-1; D remains unclear. The V gene lost 0 bases and the J gene lost 5 bases, with 11 bases spanning the gap. The CDR3 length is 14 residues. CDR1 is SGHNT and CDR2 is YYREEE in the germline V gene (reference sequence). This chain's CDR3 is CASSLADGRTEAFF. Written as DNA, the CDR3 is TGTGCCAGCAGCTTGGCCGACGGGAGGACTGAAGCTTTCTTT.

V and J are TRBV5-6 and TRBJ2-3, with 7 bases identical to TRBD1. This CDR3 has 17 amino acids. Per the germline V gene, CDR1 is SGHDT and CDR2 is YYEEEE. V gave up 1 base and J gave up 3 bases; unmatched junction bases: 11. The CDR3 DNA reads as TGTGCCAGCAGCTTGCAGGGGGTGGGGCCGTGGACAGATACGCAGTATTTT. Encoded protein: CASSLQGVGPWTDTQYF.

This rearrangement joins TRBV30 to TRBJ2-2; D is ambiguous. V was pared by 6 bases and J by 1 base, with 15 bases between. This CDR3 is built from 15 residues. CDR1 is GTSNPN and CDR2 is SVGIG in the germline V gene (reference sequence). The CDR3 sequence: CACGAAPGNTGELFF. CDR3 in DNA: TGTGCCTGCGGTGCGGCCCCGGGGAACACCGGGGAGCTGTTTTTT.